The sequence of this TCR beta chain was determined in a study of blood T cell repertoires in COVID-19 (dated by TCRdb to 2019 to 2021). Study-level background: The collaborator samples originated in the United States, Italy and Spain and spanned the acute and convalescent phases of COVID-19. The prospective study material was composed of cDNA or gDNA derived from T cells, B-cell-depleted T cells, or PBMCs. Where HLA class I and class II types were available, the types were taken from metadata supplied by the sample provider, not from assay-based typing. Samples came from the ongoing ImmuneRACE study (first 160 participants) plus 1,254 subjects from 6 global collaborators. Subjects who had been exposed to COVID-19, were actively infected with it, or had recovered from it provided the deeply sampled blood TCRbeta repertoires that made up the dataset. The sample metadata nearly always contained a de-identified subject ID, COVID-19 status, age in years and sex. The repertoires were released in a freely available public database meant as a resource for research on the immune response to SARS-CoV-2. What the work shows at the level of the full study, not this receptor alone: The amount of clinical and demographic metadata varied by source and participant and was provided uncurated.

CDR1 and CDR2 were assigned from the germline V gene as KGHSH and LQKENI. The CDR3 has 17 amino acids, counting the end cysteine and phenylalanine. Only the CDR3 part of the read is kept: 51 bases, read in frame from the first base. The germline V and J ends show losses of 1 base and 7 bases respectively, and no gene match explains 16 bases of the junction. Remarks on this clone: What antigen it recognizes has not been identified. The record has no base qualities; no much larger clone is one base away.

TCRbeta CDR3 regions were amplified from genomic DNA by means of the immunoSEQ Assay, a bias-controlled multiplex PCR. The original methods were these. The number of nucleated cells in each sample was estimated by amplification of reference gene primers within the assay. Sequence reads were collapsed and filtered to measure the absolute abundance of every unique TCRbeta CDR3 rearrangement. For each sample, productive Simpson clonality was calculated as the square root of Simpson's diversity index over productive rearrangements. Sourced from immuneACCESS, this table was stored by TCRdb with only in-frame sequences that have V and J called. A share of the clones is absent; for the studies checked, an unresolved V gene accounts for under half, and the remainder has no known explanation. The DNA was the basis for D and trimming; V, J and clone size are from that table. This sample gives some 70,000 clones in total; over 75% of them show up just once. About 6.6% of the sample rests with the top ten.

Whole blood was collected in K2EDTA tubes by collaborating institutions according to the institutions' own protocols. For TCRbeta analysis, collaborator samples were shipped as frozen whole blood, as isolated PBMCs, or as DNA extracted from either sample type. The receptor comes from a man aged 45-65 years with active COVID-19. Sample: peripheral blood. The chain links TRBV18 with TRBJ2-7, and 7 junctional nucleotides match TRBD2. The nucleotide sequence is given as TGTGCCAGCTCACCACTTAGCCCTAGCGGAAAAGAGGGTGAGCAGTACTTC. Its protein reads: CASSPLSPSGKEGEQYF.